This TCR beta chain was captured in a study of cytomegalovirus exposure and HLA in healthy donors (dated by TCRdb to 2016 to 2017). For the wider study: In an earlier analysis of several hundred of the donors, 276 Gb of sequence data and roughly 100 million unique TCR beta sequences from 180 million or so T cells were reported. An early release covering 550 to 700 HLA-typed donors comprised around 300 gigabases of sequencing data and tens of millions of unique TCR sequences. Of the roughly 400 genotyped donors, roughly 85% fell in the genetic ancestry cluster associated with self-reported Caucasian donors. The study aimed to test whether signatures of past pathogen exposure could be identified by cataloging public T cell receptors. The study used immunosequencing to profile the T cell repertoires of under 700 subjects and linked those repertoires to cytomegalovirus serostatus. A separate validation cohort of 100 to 150 different subjects was used in addition to the approximately 640-subject first cohort. To predict cytomegalovirus infection status, the study brought together high-throughput TCR immunosequencing, statistical association of individual TCRs with disease status, and machine learning. In a later analysis, previously published TCR beta repertoires from several hundred donors were re-analyzed and high-resolution HLA genotyping was added so that TCR occurrence patterns could be studied. The later analysis used no new phenotypic data to find candidate immune exposures, relying instead on TCR beta sequences and their occurrence across donors. An earlier analysis of more than 450 of the donors used high-throughput TCR beta sequencing to judge whether each TCR beta V gene segment behaved as functional or pseudogenic. Donor age, sex, ethnicity and CMV serostatus were compiled together with the repertoire data. In a later genetic analysis, genome-wide SNP genotypes for about 55% of the roughly 670 donors were used, and that subset was treated as a discovery cohort. All discovery cohort repertoires had been generated on a single sequencing platform. HLA typing included class I and class II loci at four-digit resolution. Typing coverage varied by locus: roughly 629-640 donors for A, B, C, DRB1 and DQB1; roughly 560 for DQA1; more than 600 for DPA1; 450 to 480 for DPB1. About five DR-DQ haplotypes were treated as single units for association and clustering because of strong linkage in the cohort. Across around 400 genotyped donors of the cohort, an average of about 240,000 unique TCR beta nucleotide sequences per donor were sequenced, and roughly 18% of those sequences were non-productive.

The cohort was made up of 666 healthy bone marrow donors. At the time of sampling, every cohort member was nominally healthy, though immune exposures that went unrecorded were likely present. The donor tested CMV seropositive and was one of the 289 seropositive cohort members. Each donor provided a peripheral blood sample, and peripheral blood mononuclear cells were used for TCR beta sequencing. The Qiagen DNeasy Blood Extraction Kit was used to extract genomic DNA from the blood cell samples. For this clone: The specificity of this receptor is unknown. Per-nucleotide qualities are absent, and no much larger clonotype sits a single base away.

The library came from the immunoSEQ multiplex PCR assay. For the multiplex PCR, a mixture combining 60 forward primers for TCR Vbeta segments and 13 reverse primers for TCR Jbeta segments was used. The CDR3 region of rearranged TCR beta genes was amplified from genomic DNA by a multiplex PCR assay. The amplified TCR beta libraries were sequenced on the Illumina HiSeq System as 87-base-pair reads. Turning to the authors' computational methods: Across the 700 or so repertoires, a later analysis counted some 80 million unique TCR beta chains, approximately 12 million of which were shared by at least two donors. A nearest-neighbor algorithm error-corrected the raw reads and collapsed the reads into unique sequences, merging closely related sequences to remove PCR and sequencing errors. To assign V, D and J gene segments, CDR3 sequences were aligned to IMGT reference sequences. Each retained sequence needed at least a six-nucleotide match to both a V gene segment and a J gene segment. A rearrangement counted as productive if the CDR3 had no stop codons and remained in frame with V and J, and every other rearrangement counted as non-productive. Following IMGT convention, CDR3 was defined as the stretch from the second conserved V-encoded cysteine up to the conserved J-encoded phenylalanine. In an earlier analysis of around 640 of the donors, sequences lacking an unambiguous match to a single V gene segment were excluded. In an earlier analysis of some 590 of the donors, a V segment was called functional when productive rearrangements were above 56.7%, and segregating when the standard deviation between donors exceeded 5%. A statistical classification framework was built for diagnosing cytomegalovirus status from the catalog of TCR beta chain sequences. A later analysis assigned V and J genes by comparing TCR nucleotide sequences with IMGT/GENE-DB human TR gene sequences. A later analysis assigned CDR3 sequences and most-parsimonious VDJ recombination scenarios with the TCRdist pipeline. In a later analysis, each TCR beta chain was defined by its CDR3 amino acid sequence together with its V-gene family, and reads lacking a unique V-gene family were excluded. As a way to deal with suspected cross-contamination and a sequencing artifact, a later analysis dropped 450 to 600 nucleotide sequences that were highly shared and had low generation probability. A later analysis calculated a clonal expansion index for each public chain from normalized within-repertoire ranks of inferred template counts. In a later analysis, generation probabilities were computed using a VDJ recombination model fitted to out-of-frame rearrangements, and the results were checked against IGoR. In a later analysis, TCR-TCR, TCR-HLA and TCR-CMV co-occurrence was scored with hypergeometric tests, and a repertoire-size bias correction was applied to TCR pairs. A later analysis estimated false discovery rates by permuting HLA or CMV assignments 20 times. A later analysis grouped co-occurring TCRs with DBSCAN, adding TCRdist sequence similarity when clustering within HLA-allele-positive subsets. Co-occurrence clustering excluded repertoires with fewer than 30,000 or more than 120,000 public chains, plus five with anomalous nucleotide sharing. TCRdb provides this immuneACCESS table in a form limited to in-frame rearrangements. Some clones are lacking; in checked studies, under half of them reflect an unresolved V gene, and why the rest are absent is not known. Clonal size and the V and J genes are those of that table, whereas D and trimming came from the DNA. In this sample the table shows about 150,000 clones, around 80% of which occur a single time. About 4.1% of the sample rests with the top ten.

From the cysteine through the phenylalanine, the CDR3 covers 12 amino acids. The kept DNA is CDR3 alone, 36 bases in frame from the first base. V is reduced by 0 bases and J by 8 bases, leaving a spacing of 10 bases between them. CDR1 and CDR2 (GTSNPN, SVGIG) derive from the germline V gene (reference sequence). The study at large found these results: Only TCR beta chains were sequenced in this cohort, and the absence of alpha or paired-chain data limited detectable features. An earlier analysis of 587 of the donors showed that most TCR beta V segments appeared in productive rearrangements either about 90% or about 30% of the time, which broadly matched IMGT annotations. Over 15 rarely observed V segments, including chromosome 9 orphons, were excluded from the earlier analysis of some 590 of the donors because counts were too low. Several of the top co-occurrence clusters appeared to be linked to parvovirus B19, influenza, CMV and Epstein-Barr virus, according to a later analysis. Sequencing depth was assumed to be roughly uniform across donors in the presence/absence analyses, though that assumption may not hold. A later genetic analysis reported fewer N-insertions in productive TCRs among donors in an Asian-associated ancestry cluster than the roughly 650-donor mean. The authors suggested that the approach could potentially be generalized to other disease states and immunological phenotypes. In a later genetic analysis, a missense DCLRE1C variant was associated with V-gene and J-gene trimming of TCR beta chains, and the association was replicated in an independent cohort. In a later analysis, TCR association rates were found to vary across HLA loci, with the most associated TCRs seen for DRB1 alleles and the fewest for HLA-C alleles. A further reported finding was that TCR beta sequences accurately predicted the HLA-A and HLA-B alleles for most subjects in the first cohort. While some public TCRs were present in many individuals, most TCR sequences turned up only very rarely across donors. The 87-base-pair reads could not distinguish some IMGT-functional V segments, including TRBV6-2 and TRBV6-3, so those segments were excluded. Because HLA typing was unavailable for some donors at each locus, only the typed subset was used in association tests. In the study, around 150 TCR beta chains were listed as associated with cytomegalovirus. In both the original and validation cohorts, the classifier was reported to diagnose cytomegalovirus status with high specificity and sensitivity. A few of the identified cytomegalovirus-associated TCR beta chains were confirmed in vitro to be specific for cytomegalovirus antigens. Linkage disequilibrium might explain the correlated functional status among segregating V segments, but an unknown experimental factor could not be ruled out. Most CMV-associated TCR beta chains appeared to be HLA-restricted in a later analysis, and the HLA associations seemed to be driven largely by CMV exposure. Assigning TCR associations to individual alleles was difficult when HLA alleles, especially DR and DQ, strongly co-occurred. Specific HLA alleles were associated with more than 15,000 TCR beta sequences at a false discovery rate of 0.05 in a later analysis. Immune exposure information for the cohort was limited to CMV serostatus. The sequencing pipeline was judged likely to have produced a cluster of highly shared sequence variants as a technical artifact. Compared with equally common non-associated chains, HLA-associated TCR beta chains in a later analysis were more clonally expanded and had lower generation probabilities.

The clonotype comes from a woman in her forties in good health and CMV-seropositive. Material for sequencing was PBMCs. The sequence is built from TRBV30 and TRBJ1-2; the best D guess is TRBD1, with 5 bases matching. This receptor has the CDR3 CAWSVAGKGYTF. The nucleotide sequence is TGTGCCTGGAGTGTGGCAGGGAAAGGCTACACCTTC.